This T cell receptor (beta chain) was observed in a study of blood T cell repertoires in COVID-19. Study-wide background: Whether acute or convalescent, the COVID-19 samples came from the United States, Italy and Spain. T cells, B-cell-depleted T cells, or PBMCs supplied cDNA or gDNA.

The germline V gene has CDR1 SNHLY and CDR2 FYNNEI. V lost 5 bases and J lost 7; bases outside the gene matches: 11. The CDR3 runs to 16 residues. In the original workflow: Reference gene primers were amplified, and this amplification served to estimate nucleated cell counts. Assay: immunoSEQ multiplex PCR; the TCRdb copy retains only in-frame clones and omits some. V, J and clone size are those of that table, while D and trimming were read from the DNA. The sample yields 250,000 or so clones, roughly 85% seen once. V usage is TRBV2 and J usage is TRBJ1-5; TRBD1 agrees at 10 bases. Sequenced sample: peripheral blood. This receptor was obtained from a woman aged 25 to 39 with active or convalescent COVID-19. The CDR3 nucleotides read TGTGCCAGCAGTCCCGACAGGGGGCAATTAGGGCAGCCCCAGCATTTT. It specifies CASSPDRGQLGQPQHF.